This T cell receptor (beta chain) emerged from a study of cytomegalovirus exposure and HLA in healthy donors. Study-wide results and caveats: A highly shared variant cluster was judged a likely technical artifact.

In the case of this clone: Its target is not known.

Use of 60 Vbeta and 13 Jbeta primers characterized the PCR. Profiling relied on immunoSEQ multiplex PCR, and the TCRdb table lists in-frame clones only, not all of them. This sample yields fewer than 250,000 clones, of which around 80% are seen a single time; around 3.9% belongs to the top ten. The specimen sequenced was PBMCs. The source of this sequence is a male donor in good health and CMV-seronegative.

Written as DNA, the CDR3 is TGTGCCAGCAGCATCGGACAGGGAGTCCAAGAGACCCAGTACTTC. It encodes CASSIGQGVQETQYF. This chain connects TRBV11-1 to TRBJ2-5; 8 bases fit TRBD1. From germline, CDR1 is SGHAT and CDR2 FQDESV (reference sequence). The CDR3 has 15 residues. With V trimmed by 5 bases and J by 1 base, 6 bases remained unmatched. Combining the CDR3 with reference TRBV11-1 and TRBJ2-5 gives the whole variable domain EAEVAQSPRYKITEKSQAVAFWCDPISGHATLYWYRQILGQGPELLVQFQDESVVDDSQLPKDRFSAERLKGVDSTLKIQPAELGDSAMYLCASSIGQGVQETQYFGPGTRLLVL.